One sample yielded the 23 T cell receptor beta chains listed below, sequenced in a study of a mutant IDH1 vaccine in newly diagnosed glioma. Time point given: week 47, end of study. The content of each vaccine dose was 300 ug of mutant IDH1 20-mer peptide, and topical imiquimod accompanied it. Generated by immunoSEQ multiplex PCR, the TCRdb table keeps only in-frame clones and is missing some. This sample carries tens of thousands of clones, over 80% of them seen once, and the ten largest clones take around 3.8%. What these receptors recognize is not known. This specimen was PBMCs, taken from a glioma patient whose treatment included an IDH1 peptide vaccine. Every receptor here comes from a man aged 35 to 55 with glioma. Some clones in this sample may be carry-over from other donors' samples.

There are a few counts of this clone. The V and J genes are TRBV30 and TRBJ1-5; tentative D call: TRBD1 (6 bases). The germline V and J ends were trimmed by 2 bases and 3 bases, with 11 bases remaining between them. The germline V gene encodes CDR1 GTSNPN and CDR2 SVGIG (reference sequence). The CDR3 runs to 14 residues. This CDR3 reads CAWSSTGNNQPQHF. The CDR3 DNA reads as TGTGCCTGGAGTTCTACAGGGAACAATCAGCCCCAGCATTTT.

V and J are TRBV4-1 and TRBJ1-2; the match to TRBD1 covers 11 bases. With V trimmed by 4 bases and J by 4 bases, 5 bases remained unmatched. CDR1 MGHRA and CDR2 YSYEKL come from the germline V gene. The CDR3 is 15 residues long. The CDR3 bases are TGCGCCAGCAGCCGCACGGACAGGGGGCCCTATGGCTACACCTTC. It is translated as CASSRTDRGPYGYTF.

This clone was observed once. The CDR3: CASSHEAPGGTEAFF. The CDR3 nucleotides read TGCGCCAGCAGCCATGAAGCCCCGGGAGGAACTGAAGCTTTCTTT. The V gene is TRBV4-1, the J gene TRBJ1-1; D unresolved. Trimming took 3 bases from V and 5 from J, leaving 16 bases between them. Germline-derived CDR1 and CDR2 are MGHRA and YSYEKL. The CDR3 extends over 15 amino acids.

The chain combines TRBV19 with TRBJ1-5; no clear D gene. The CDR3 covers 14 residues. V lost 5 bases, J lost 0 bases, and 8 bases lay in between. Germline V gene lookup returns CDR1 LNHDA and CDR2 SQIVND (reference sequence). In nucleotides, the CDR3 is TGTGCCAGTAGTCCCCCAGGTAGCAATCAGCCCCAGCATTTT. It yields the protein CASSPPGSNQPQHF.

This sequence joins TRBV18 and TRBJ2-7; D remains ambiguous. The CDR3 is made up of 14 amino acids. Germline V gene lookup returns CDR1 KGHSH and CDR2 LQKENI. V gave up 3 bases and J gave up 8 bases, with 17 bases separating them. In DNA, the CDR3 is TGTGCCAGCTCACCGGCGGACCCTAGGGATCAGCAGTACTTC. This translates into CASSPADPRDQQYF.

This CDR3 reads CASRGSSYNSPLHF. For the CDR3, the DNA is TGCGCCAGCAGGGGAAGCTCCTATAATTCACCCCTCCACTTT. The V call is TRBV5-1, the J call TRBJ1-6; D gene unclear. The germline gives CDR1 SGHRS, CDR2 YFSETQ. The V gene lost 5 bases and the J gene lost 0 bases, with 6 bases spanning the gap. The CDR3 runs 14 residues.

This chain uses TRBV4-1 with TRBJ1-1, with a weak D call TRBD1 (5 bases). The CDR3 extends over 15 amino acids. Germline-derived CDR1 and CDR2 are MGHRA and YSYEKL. The V and J ends lost 0 bases and 4 bases respectively, with 12 bases between them. This CDR3 reads CASSQEGWGGTEAFF. CDR3 in DNA: TGCGCCAGCAGCCAAGAAGGGTGGGGGGGCACTGAAGCTTTCTTT.

The V call is TRBV5-1, the J call TRBJ1-3, with D uncertain. The CDR3 is 15 residues long. CDR1 and CDR2 (germline): SGHRS, YFSETQ. The ends were cut back, 4 bases at V and 0 bases at J, with 11 bases in the middle. The CDR3 loop is CASSNDPSSGNTIYF. CDR3 coding DNA: TGCGCCAGCAGCAACGACCCCTCCTCTGGAAACACCATATATTTT.

J is TRBJ2-1 and V is TRBV19; 12 bases map to TRBD2. Germline V gives CDR1 LNHDA, CDR2 SQIVND (reference sequence). The CDR3 contains 15 residues. The V segment lost 3 bases and the J segment 4 bases; nucleotides outside the gene matches: 1. CDR3 nucleotides: TGTGCCAGTAGTATGACTAGCGGGGGATACAATGAGCAGTTCTTC. Translation: CASSMTSGGYNEQFF.

This chain joins TRBV5-5 and TRBJ2-3; D is unresolved. This CDR3 is built from 11 residues. The V and J ends lost 7 bases and 6 bases respectively, with 9 bases between them. Germline V gene lookup returns CDR1 SGHKS and CDR2 YYEKEE (reference sequence). CDR3 sequence (DNA): TGTGCCAGCCGGGCGGTGGATACGCAGTATTTT. Translated: CASRAVDTQYF.

The rearrangement joins TRBV15 to TRBJ2-3; D is possibly TRBD1 or TRBD2 (5 bases each). V was trimmed by 2 bases and J by 2 bases, leaving 17 bases between them. Germline-derived CDR1 and CDR2 are LNHNV and YYDKDF (reference sequence). The CDR3 sequence is 17 residues long. CDR3 in amino acids: CATSRLGRLDFTDTQYF. In DNA, the CDR3 is TGTGCCACCAGCAGATTGGGACGGCTCGACTTCACAGATACGCAGTATTTT.

This clone ranks as medium-sized. The CDR3 DNA reads TGTGCCAGCAGCTTCAAGAATCAGCCCCAGCATTTT. As protein: CASSFKNQPQHF. The V call is TRBV7-6, the J call TRBJ1-5; D is ambiguous. V was pared by 3 bases and J by 4 bases, with 4 bases between. The V gene's germline CDR1 is SGHVS and CDR2 FNYEAQ. The CDR3 contains 12 residues.

The CDR3 DNA reads as TGTGCCAGCAGCCAAAATCCGCGGTGGACCCAGTACTTC. It yields the protein CASSQNPRWTQYF. J is TRBJ2-5 and V is TRBV14; D uncertain. The ends were cut back, 2 bases at V and 7 bases at J, with 11 bases in the middle. The germline CDR1 and CDR2 sequences are SGHDN and FVKESK. The CDR3 is 13 residues long.

This clone was observed a handful of times. The chain has TRBV7-2 and TRBJ1-1; 10 nucleotides line up with TRBD1. J lost 14 bases, V lost 1 base, and 7 bases had no gene match. The CDR3 length is 13 residues. Germline V lookup: CDR1 SGHTA, CDR2 FQGNSA. CDR3 coding DNA: TGTGCCAGCAGCTTAGGACAGGGGGCAATGTCCTTCTTT. Translation gives CASSLGQGAMSFF.

In its sample, this clone was seen a few times. The V call is TRBV6-5, the J call TRBJ2-2; tentatively, D is TRBD1 or TRBD2 (5 bases each). Trimming took 8 bases from V and 8 from J, leaving 15 bases between them. CDR1 is MNHEY and CDR2 is SVGAGI in the germline V gene. The CDR3 loop spans 13 amino acids. The CDR3 bases are TGTGCCAGCTCTGCCTCCGGGGCTGGGGAGCTGTTTTTT. It yields the protein CASSASGAGELFF.

The chain has TRBV11-2 and TRBJ2-7; D call uncertain. The CDR3 spans 12 residues. Germline CDR1 reads SGHAT; CDR2 reads FQNNGV. V was shortened by 1 base and J by 3 bases, with 4 bases between the two germline ends. The DNA of the CDR3 is TGTGCCAGCAGCTTAGGGGACTACGAGCAGTACTTC. This codes for CASSLGDYEQYF.

This clone has a single count. J is TRBJ1-2 and V is TRBV2, with 9 bases matching TRBD1. CDR1 and CDR2 (germline): SNHLY, FYNNEI. The CDR3 has 14 residues. J was trimmed by 6 bases and V by 5 bases; bases with no gene match: 7. The CDR3 sequence: CASSPAGTGNGYTF. CDR3 in DNA: TGTGCCAGCAGTCCCGCGGGGACAGGGAATGGCTACACCTTC.

This chain joins TRBV4-2 and TRBJ2-3; D may be TRBD1 or TRBD2 (6 bases each). The CDR3 consists of 15 residues. The V end was cut by 8 bases, the J end by 0 bases, with 15 bases between. CDR1 LGHNA and CDR2 YNFKEQ come from the germline V gene. CDR3 DNA sequence: TGTGCCAGCGAGGGGGGTGGCGGGAGCACAGATACGCAGTATTTT. Translating gives CASEGGGGSTDTQYF.

CDR3 amino acids: CASSWDGNTGELFF. CDR3 DNA: TGTGCCAGCAGCTGGGACGGCAACACCGGGGAGCTGTTTTTT. The chain employs TRBV7-9 and TRBJ2-2, with D perhaps given as TRBD1 or TRBD2 (5 bases each). Germline V gene data show CDR1 as SEHNR and CDR2 as FQNEAQ (reference sequence). Trimming took 4 bases from V and 2 from J, leaving 8 bases between them. This CDR3 region has 14 residues. The full variable domain, its missing parts supplied by reference TRBV7-9 and TRBJ2-2, is DTGVSQNPRHKITKRGQNVTFRCDPISEHNRLYWYRQTLGQGPEFLTYFQNEAQLEKSRLLSDRFSAERPKGSFSTLEIQRTEQGDSAMYLCASSWDGNTGELFFGEGSRLTVL.

The J gene is TRBJ1-2, the V gene TRBV4-1, with D possibly being TRBD1 (6 bases). This CDR3 region has 13 residues. Germline V gene lookup returns CDR1 MGHRA and CDR2 YSYEKL. V dropped 0 bases and J dropped 5 bases, with 7 bases sitting between them. As DNA, the CDR3 is TGCGCCAGCAGCCAAGATACAGGGTATGGCTACACCTTC. It specifies CASSQDTGYGYTF.

The chain recombines TRBV15 with TRBJ1-2, with TRBD1 matching 8 bases. V shed 3 bases, J shed 4 bases, and the junction held 7 bases outside the gene matches. The CDR3 has 15 amino acids. Germline-derived CDR1 and CDR2 are LNHNV and YYDKDF (reference sequence). In nucleotides, the CDR3 is TGTGCCACCAGCAGCGGACAGGGCCCGAGCTATGGCTACACCTTC. Protein sequence: CATSSGQGPSYGYTF.

The chain has TRBV6-5 and TRBJ2-7, with a possible D match to TRBD2 (5 bases). The length of the CDR3 is 14 residues. Trimming took off 5 bases at V and 6 bases at J, with 17 bases between the two ends. From germline, CDR1 is MNHEY and CDR2 SVGAGI. For the CDR3, the DNA is TGTGCCAGCAGTAGGTCTCCACCCAGCGGCGAGCAGTACTTC. This sequence encodes CASSRSPPSGEQYF.

The V and J genes are TRBV5-1 and TRBJ2-5; 7 bases are shared with TRBD2. V shed 6 bases and J 3 bases; nucleotides not matched to a gene: 5. Germline-derived CDR1 and CDR2 are SGHRS and YFSETQ. This CDR3 comprises 13 residues. CDR3 nucleotides: TGCGCCAGCAAATTGGCGGGGGAAGAGACCCAGTACTTC. It is translated as CASKLAGEETQYF.